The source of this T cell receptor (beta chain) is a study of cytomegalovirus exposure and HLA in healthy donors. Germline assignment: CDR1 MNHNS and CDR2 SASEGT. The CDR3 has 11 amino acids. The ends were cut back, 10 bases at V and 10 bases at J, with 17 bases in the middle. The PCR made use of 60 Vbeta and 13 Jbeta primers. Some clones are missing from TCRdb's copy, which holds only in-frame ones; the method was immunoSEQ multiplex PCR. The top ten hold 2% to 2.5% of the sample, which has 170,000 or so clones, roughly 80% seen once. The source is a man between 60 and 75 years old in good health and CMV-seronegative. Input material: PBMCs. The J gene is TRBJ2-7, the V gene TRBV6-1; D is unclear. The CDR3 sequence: CATSPTYSQYF. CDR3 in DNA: TGTGCCACCTCCCCTACATACAGTCAGTACTTC.